Listed here are 12 T cell receptor beta chains from one sample, sequenced in a study of T cells in Graves' hyperthyroidism and ophthalmopathy. TCR beta CDR3 sequences were amplified from RNA transcripts. TCR CDR3 underwent first-round RT-PCR with the HTBI primer set. TCRdb fed the multiplex PCR reads into MiXCR, producing one record per CDR3 protein. The sample has roughly 740,000 distinct CDR3 sequences, 15% to 20% seen once; the top ten hold about 8.4%. What was sequenced was blood. All receptors come from a man aged 18 to 29 with Graves' hyperthyroidism.

The chain couples TRBV28 to TRBJ1-2; a weak D match, TRBD1 (6 bases). The CDR3 has 11 amino acids. CDR1 is MDHEN and CDR2 is SYDVKM in the germline V gene. Trimming pared 6 bases from V and 7 bases from J, leaving 9 bases between. This CDR3 is CASRMGAGYTF. In DNA, the CDR3 is TGTGCCAGCAGAATGGGGGCTGGCTACACCTTC.

This clonotype was detected only a few times. The rearrangement joins TRBV24-1 to TRBJ2-2; D gene unclear. The CDR3 runs 11 residues. Germline CDR1 KGHDR, CDR2 SFDVKD. V dropped 5 bases and J dropped 7 bases, with 4 bases sitting between them. The CDR3 protein is CATSGNGELFF. In DNA, the CDR3 is TGTGCCACCAGTGGCAACGGGGAGCTGTTTTTT.

The rearrangement links TRBV6-1 to TRBJ1-1, with D possibly matching TRBD1 (6 bases). Germline-derived CDR1 and CDR2 are MNHNS and SASEGT. With 8 bases removed from V and 0 bases from J, the gap between germline ends came to 13 bases. This CDR3 is 14 amino acids long. The CDR3 DNA follows: TGTGCCAGCGCCAGGGGCCCAATGAACACTGAAGCTTTCTTT. It translates to CASARGPMNTEAFF.

This clonotype was observed at least ten times. The gene calls are TRBV14 and TRBJ2-1, with D maybe TRBD1 (6 bases). Looked up from germline, CDR1 is SGHDN and CDR2 is FVKESK. The V gene lost 2 bases and the J gene lost 8 bases, with 16 bases spanning the gap. The CDR3 is 15 amino acids. Here the CDR3 reads CASSQLLRTADEQFF. Written as DNA, the CDR3 is TGTGCCAGCAGCCAATTACTCCGGACAGCCGATGAGCAGTTCTTC.

The V and J genes are TRBV30 and TRBJ1-1; D unresolved. The V gene's germline CDR1 is GTSNPN and CDR2 SVGIG (reference sequence). V dropped 3 bases and J dropped 0 bases, with 8 bases sitting between them. The CDR3 covers 13 residues. The CDR3 DNA follows: TGTGCCTGGAGGATCGTGGTGAACACTGAAGCTTTCTTT. This codes for CAWRIVVNTEAFF. The entire variable domain, with the rest obtained from reference TRBV30 and TRBJ1-1, is as follows: SQTIHQWPATLVQPVGSPLSLECTVEGTSNPNLYWYRQAAGRGLQLLFYSVGIGQISSEVPQNLSASRPQDRQFILSSKKLLLSDSGFYLCAWRIVVNTEAFFGQGTRLTVV.

This clonotype was recorded many times. The chain recombines TRBV20-1 with TRBJ1-1; D is possibly TRBD1 (6 bases). The CDR3 runs to 14 residues. Per the germline V gene, CDR1 is DFQATT and CDR2 is SNEGSKA (reference sequence). The V gene lost 6 bases and the J gene lost 1 base, with 15 bases spanning the gap. For the CDR3, the DNA is TGCAGTGCCCCGGACAGAGGGAGGAACACTGAAGCTTTCTTT. This translates into CSAPDRGRNTEAFF.

The chain employs TRBV11-2 and TRBJ1-2, with D possibly matching TRBD1 (5 bases). Germline lookup yields CDR1 SGHAT and CDR2 FQNNGV. The CDR3 consists of 16 residues. Trimming took 5 bases from V and 0 from J, leaving 16 bases between them. CDR3 sequence: CASSPRDLGANYGYTF. In DNA form, the CDR3 reads TGTGCCAGCAGCCCTCGGGACCTGGGGGCTAACTATGGCTACACCTTC.

Worth noting for this clonotype: This may be a read error, as it is one base from a much larger clone. The J gene is TRBJ2-1, the V gene TRBV27, with TRBD2 matching 7 bases. Germline V gene sequence: CDR1 MNHEY, CDR2 SMNVEV (reference sequence). The CDR3 loop spans 14 amino acids. After removal of 7 bases from V and 8 bases from J, the junction contained 11 bases not matched to a gene. The CDR3 nucleotides are TGTGCCAGCAAGCTCGGCGGGGGTATCGATGAGCAGTTCTTC. Its protein is CASKLGGGIDEQFF.

The chain has TRBV27 and TRBJ2-1, with D possibly being TRBD1 or TRBD2 (5 bases each). Germline V gene lookup returns CDR1 MNHEY and CDR2 SMNVEV (reference sequence). V gave up 0 bases and J gave up 8 bases, with 8 bases separating them. The CDR3 totals 13 residues. CDR3 bases: TGTGCCAGCAGTTTATCATGGGGGTATGAGCAGTTCTTC. It codes for CASSLSWGYEQFF.

This clonotype was seen repeatedly, ten times or more. The chain couples TRBV20-1 to TRBJ2-5; 7 positions agree with TRBD1. V shed 5 bases and J 1 base; nucleotides not matched to a gene: 10. CDR1 DFQATT and CDR2 SNEGSKA come from the germline V gene (reference sequence). The CDR3 length is 15 residues. CDR3 residues: CSAPNFRDSQETQYF. The CDR3 nucleotides read TGCAGTGCTCCCAACTTCCGGGACAGCCAAGAGACCCAGTACTTC.

There are many counts of this clonotype. This chain links TRBV7-2 with TRBJ2-3, with TRBD2 identical over 10 bases. The CDR3 is 16 amino acids. V lost 0 bases to trimming and J lost 3 bases; unmatched junction nucleotides: 3. CDR1 is SGHTA and CDR2 is FQGNSA in the germline V gene. CDR3 sequence: CASSLAPSGSTDTQYF. The CDR3 coding sequence is TGTGCCAGCAGCTTAGCCCCTAGCGGGAGTACAGATACGCAGTATTTT.

This clonotype came up a few times. The chain recombines TRBV6-6 with TRBJ1-1; no clear D gene. Germline lookup yields CDR1 MNHNY and CDR2 SVGAGI (reference sequence). Trimming cost V 0 bases and J 0 bases, with 8 bases left between them. The CDR3 is 15 amino acids. The CDR3 DNA is TGTGCCAGCAGTTACTCTACTAACCTGAACACTGAAGCTTTCTTT. It encodes CASSYSTNLNTEAFF.